This T cell receptor beta chain was found in a study of shared T cell receptors in the human thymus. Sequencing used immunoSEQ multiplex PCR; TCRdb keeps in-frame clones, though not all of them. This table has around 730,000 clones, 70% to 90% appearing once. This CDR3 has 14 amino acids. Trimming shortened V by 5 bases and J by 1 base, and 10 bases separated the two germline ends. Per germline, CDR1 SGHTA and CDR2 FQGTGA. This clone was recorded only once. These same data were also listed under a study on human thymus T cells. That work adds: Finnish infants who were healthy and having corrective surgery for congenital heart defects made up the donors. Obtained as resections during corrective heart surgery, the thymus tissue was then studied. In thymic and blood repertoires alike, V and J usage looked biased. Unrelated individuals reportedly shared highly overlapping thymic TCR repertoires.

The clonotype comes from a girl under two years old with a congenital heart defect. Sequenced: thymocytes. The chain carries TRBV7-3 and TRBJ2-3; TRBD1 might be the D (6 bases). The CDR3 reads CASSDRQGTDTQYF. The CDR3 region has the DNA TGTGCCAGCAGCGACCGACAGGGCACAGATACGCAGTATTTT.